This T cell receptor (beta chain) was identified during a study of blood T cell repertoires in COVID-19. The overall study: The United States, Italy and Spain were the sources of the acute and convalescent COVID-19 samples. From T cells, B-cell-depleted T cells, or PBMCs came the material, which was cDNA or gDNA.

V lost 2 bases and J lost 4, with 14 bases in between. The CDR3 is 15 residues long. The germline CDR1 and CDR2 sequences are MNHNS and SASEGT. Per the study methods: It was from reference gene primer amplification that nucleated cell counts were estimated. Repertoires were generated with immunoSEQ multiplex PCR, while TCRdb's copy carries only in-frame clones and drops some. V, J and clone size reflect that table, while D and trimming were determined from the DNA. Found here are about 240,000 clones, around 87% of them singletons; the top ten hold approximately 7.2%. Sequences were obtained from peripheral blood. This sequence was found in an older woman with active or convalescent COVID-19. The rearrangement links TRBV6-1 to TRBJ1-2; weak D call: TRBD1 (6 bases). The CDR3 DNA follows: TGTGCCAGCAGTGAAACAGGGATGATGGGCTATGGCTACACCTTC. Translated: CASSETGMMGYGYTF.